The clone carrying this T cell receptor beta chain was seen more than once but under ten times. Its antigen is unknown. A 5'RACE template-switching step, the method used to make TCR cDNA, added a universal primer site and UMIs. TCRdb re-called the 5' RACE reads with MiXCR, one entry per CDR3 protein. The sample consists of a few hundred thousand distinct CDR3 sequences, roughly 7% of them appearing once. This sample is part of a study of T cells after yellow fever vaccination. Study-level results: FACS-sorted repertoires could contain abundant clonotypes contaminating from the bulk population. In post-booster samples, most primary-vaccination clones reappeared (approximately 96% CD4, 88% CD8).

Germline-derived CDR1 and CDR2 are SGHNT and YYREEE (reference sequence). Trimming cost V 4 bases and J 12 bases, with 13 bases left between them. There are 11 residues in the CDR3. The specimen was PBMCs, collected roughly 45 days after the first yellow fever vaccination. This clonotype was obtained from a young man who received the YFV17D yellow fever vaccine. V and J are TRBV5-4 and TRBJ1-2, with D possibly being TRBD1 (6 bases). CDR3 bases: TGTGCCAGCAGCACCGGGACAACCGACACCTTC. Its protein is CASSTGTTDTF. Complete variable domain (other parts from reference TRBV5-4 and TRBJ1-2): ETGVTQSPTHLIKTRGQQVTLRCSSQSGHNTVSWYQQALGQGPQFIFQYYREEENGRGNFPPRFSGLQFPNYSSELNVNALELDDSALYLCASSTGTTDTFGSGTRLTVV.